A single sample is the source of the 19 T cell receptor beta chains below, sequenced in a study of blood T cell repertoires in COVID-19 (TCRdb year 2020). Libraries were built with the immunoSEQ multiplex PCR assay. This immuneACCESS table, as held by TCRdb, lists in-frame sequences with V and J called but not all clones. Of the missing ones, under half trace to an unresolved V gene in checked studies; the others have no known cause. In all, the sample holds fewer than 250,000 clones, and approximately 84% of those were seen once. The ten top clones hold around 5.5% of the sample. Sequencing used peripheral blood. The receptor source for this set is a woman aged 70 to 79 with active or convalescent COVID-19.

In this sample, this clone turned up a few times. The V gene is TRBV30, the J gene TRBJ1-3; TRBD1 is a possible D gene (6 bases). The V end was cut by 1 base, the J end by 2 bases, with 12 bases between. The CDR3 length is 15 residues. Germline V lookup: CDR1 GTSNPN, CDR2 SVGIG (reference sequence). The CDR3 sequence: CAWSEGGLPGNTIYF. The CDR3 DNA follows: TGTGCCTGGAGTGAAGGGGGTCTTCCTGGAAACACCATATATTTT.

The chain joins TRBV6-5 to TRBJ2-5; tentative D call: TRBD2 (5 bases). The CDR3 is 13 amino acids. Germline loops: CDR1 MNHEY, CDR2 SVGAGI. V was clipped by 8 bases and J by 3 bases, with 13 bases between them. The CDR3 bases are TGTGCCAGCTCAGTTGAGGGTAAAGAGACCCAGTACTTC. It encodes CASSVEGKETQYF.

This clone was seen more than once but under ten times. This sequence joins TRBV5-1 and TRBJ2-2; 8 bases line up with TRBD1. The V segment lost 4 bases and the J segment 3 bases; nucleotides outside the gene matches: 11. This CDR3 spans 17 amino acids. Germline V lookup: CDR1 SGHRS, CDR2 YFSETQ. The DNA of the CDR3 is TGCGCCAGCAGCCCAAGCCGGACAGGGATGGACACCGGGGAGCTGTTTTTT. Translation gives CASSPSRTGMDTGELFF.

The chain employs TRBV30 and TRBJ2-5; a possible D gene is TRBD2 (6 bases). Looked up from germline, CDR1 is GTSNPN and CDR2 is SVGIG (reference sequence). The V gene lost 5 bases and the J gene lost 3 bases, with 16 bases spanning the gap. CDR3 length equals 14 residues. CDR3 sequence reads: CAWERGLLEETQYF. The DNA for the CDR3 is TGTGCCTGGGAAAGGGGACTTCTGGAAGAGACCCAGTACTTC. The variable domain in full, with the rest retrieved from reference TRBV30 and TRBJ2-5, is SQTIHQWPATLVQPVGSPLSLECTVEGTSNPNLYWYRQAAGRGLQLLFYSVGIGQISSEVPQNLSASRPQDRQFILSSKKLLLSDSGFYLCAWERGLLEETQYFGPGTRLLVL.

V and J are TRBV2 and TRBJ2-1, with 12 bases that match TRBD2. The germline V gene encodes CDR1 SNHLY and CDR2 FYNNEI. With V trimmed by 5 bases and J by 7 bases, 9 bases remained unmatched. This CDR3 contains 16 residues. CDR3 amino acids: CASSPQGLAGRNEQFF. The CDR3 region has the DNA TGTGCCAGCAGTCCCCAGGGACTAGCGGGCAGAAATGAGCAGTTCTTC.

Only one count was recorded for this clone. V and J are TRBV28 and TRBJ2-1, with 9 bases aligning to TRBD2. Germline loops: CDR1 MDHEN, CDR2 SYDVKM. With V trimmed by 10 bases and J by 8 bases, 9 bases remained unmatched. The CDR3 length is 13 residues. CDR3 loop: CATATSGWDEQFF. The CDR3, as DNA: TGTGCCACCGCGACTAGCGGCTGGGATGAGCAGTTCTTC. Full variable domain (outside the CDR3, taken from reference TRBV28 and TRBJ2-1): DVKVTQSSRYLVKRTGEKVFLECVQDMDHENMFWYRQDPGLGLRLIYFSYDVKMKEKGDIPEGYSVSREKKERFSLILESASTNQTSMYLCATATSGWDEQFFGPGTRLTVL.

The genes are TRBV6-5 and TRBJ1-2; 7 bases are shared with TRBD1. This CDR3 has 14 residues. Trimming cost V 6 bases and J 5 bases; bases outside gene matches: 9. CDR1 and CDR2 from the germline V gene are MNHEY and SVGAGI. This CDR3 reads CASRTGTDLYGYTF. As DNA, the CDR3 is TGTGCCAGCAGAACCGGGACAGACCTATATGGCTACACCTTC.

This clone showed up just once. The rearrangement uses TRBV19 and TRBJ2-4; TRBD1 agrees at 10 bases. V lost 3 bases, J lost 0 bases, and 5 bases stayed unmatched. Looked up from germline, CDR1 is LNHDA and CDR2 is SQIVND (reference sequence). The CDR3 contains 17 residues. CDR3 loop: CASSIWGQGLAKNIQYF. The CDR3, as DNA: TGTGCCAGTAGTATCTGGGGACAGGGGCTAGCCAAAAACATTCAGTACTTC. Looking up the rest from reference TRBV19 and TRBJ2-4 gives the full variable domain: DGGITQSPKYLFRKEGQNVTLSCEQNLNHDAMYWYRQDPGQGLRLIYYSQIVNDFQKGDIAEGYSVSREKKESFPLTVTSAQKNPTAFYLCASSIWGQGLAKNIQYFGAGTRLSVL.

V and J are TRBV6-1 and TRBJ1-5, with TRBD1 matching over 8 bases. Unmatched junction bases numbered 7, after V lost 0 bases and J lost 0 bases. The length of the CDR3 is 18 residues. Germline V gene sequence: CDR1 MNHNS, CDR2 SASEGT. CDR3 loop: CASSEALRDRISNQPQHF. Written as DNA, the CDR3 is TGTGCCAGCAGTGAAGCGCTTCGGGACAGGATTAGCAATCAGCCCCAGCATTTT.

This rearrangement joins TRBV5-1 to TRBJ1-3; D not certain. Trimming took 4 bases from V and 0 from J, leaving 14 bases between them. This CDR3 comprises 16 residues. In germline, CDR1 is SGHRS, CDR2 YFSETQ. CDR3 DNA sequence: TGCGCCAGCAGCCTTGACACACCGAGCTCTGGAAACACCATATATTTT. Encoded protein: CASSLDTPSSGNTIYF. The variable domain in full, completed from reference TRBV5-1 and TRBJ1-3, reads KAGVTQTPRYLIKTRGQQVTLSCSPISGHRSVSWYQQTPGQGLQFLFEYFSETQRNKGNFPGRFSGRQFSNSRSEMNVSTLELGDSALYLCASSLDTPSSGNTIYFGEGSWLTVV.

V gene TRBV29-1 combines with J gene TRBJ2-7, with TRBD1 matching over 10 bases. This CDR3 region has 12 residues. V was pared by 7 bases and J by 3 bases, with 3 bases of the junction left unmatched. Germline assignment: CDR1 SQVTM and CDR2 ANQGSEA. The CDR3 coding sequence is TGCAGCGCGGGACAGGGGATCTACGAGCAGTACTTC. It yields the protein CSAGQGIYEQYF.

The CDR3, as DNA: TGTGCCAGCAGGTCGCAGGGGTATGGCTACACCTTC. This encodes CASRSQGYGYTF. The V and J genes are TRBV28 and TRBJ1-2, with D possibly matching TRBD1 (6 bases). This CDR3 comprises 12 residues. The germline V gene has CDR1 MDHEN and CDR2 SYDVKM. Trimming took off 6 bases at V and 5 bases at J, with 10 bases between the two ends.

The chain joins TRBV4-2 to TRBJ2-1; 7 bases are a match to TRBD2. V trimming: 4 bases; J trimming: 7 bases; junction bases outside the gene matches: 10. The CDR3 consists of 15 residues. Germline V gene sequence: CDR1 LGHNA, CDR2 YNFKEQ. The CDR3 region is CASSRVGTTRNEQFF. DNA for the CDR3: TGTGCCAGCAGCCGAGTGGGGACTACCCGGAATGAGCAGTTCTTC.

V gene TRBV3-1 (or the pseudogene TRBV3-2) combines with J gene TRBJ1-4, with 12 bases lining up with TRBD1. Trimming took 5 bases from V and 1 from J; bases not matched to a gene: 8. The CDR3 is made up of 18 amino acids. Germline V gene lookup returns CDR1 LGHDT and CDR2 YNNKEL (reference sequence). The CDR3, as DNA: TGTGCCAGCAGCGATCCCGGGACAGGGGGCAGAACTAATGAAAAACTGTTTTTT. Protein product: CASSDPGTGGRTNEKLFF.

This clone showed up just once. The genes are TRBV5-1 and TRBJ2-7, with TRBD1 identical over 9 bases. J lost 9 bases, V lost 0 bases, and 10 bases had no gene match. The CDR3 has 15 residues. From germline, CDR1 is SGHRS and CDR2 YFSETQ. The DNA of the CDR3 is TGCGCCAGCAGCTTGGGAATTGGGACAGGGCGCCTGCAGTACTTC. Translated: CASSLGIGTGRLQYF.

This clone has a single count. The chain recombines TRBV7-9 with TRBJ1-4; D call uncertain. The germline V and J ends were trimmed by 1 base and 4 bases, with 7 bases remaining between them. The length of the CDR3 is 14 residues. Germline CDR1 is SEHNR and CDR2 is FQNEAQ (reference sequence). CDR3 in DNA: TGTGCCAGCAGCTTAGGCGGGGATAATGAAAAACTGTTTTTT. Translating gives CASSLGGDNEKLFF.

This clone was recorded many times. The V call is TRBV29-1, the J call TRBJ2-7, with 8 positions matching TRBD2. Unmatched junction bases numbered 3, after V lost 8 bases and J lost 0 bases. Germline V CDR1 and CDR2: SQVTM, ANQGSEA. The CDR3 consists of 12 residues. CDR3 sequence: CSTTSGSYEQYF. The CDR3 nucleotides read TGCAGCACAACTAGCGGCTCCTACGAGCAGTACTTC.

The rearrangement links TRBV7-6 to TRBJ2-1; a possible D gene is TRBD2 (7 bases). Germline V CDR1 and CDR2: SGHVS, FNYEAQ. This CDR3 is 15 amino acids long. V lost 5 bases to trimming and J lost 4 bases, with 15 bases between them. CDR3 residues: CASSPSGGGYNEQFF. CDR3 DNA sequence: TGTGCCAGCAGCCCTAGCGGAGGGGGTTACAATGAGCAGTTCTTC.

This chain joins TRBV6-1 and TRBJ1-6, with D possibly matching TRBD1 (6 bases). Germline assignment: CDR1 MNHNS and CDR2 SASEGT. Trimming removed 2 bases at V and 3 bases at J, with 17 bases between. This CDR3 has 18 amino acids. The CDR3 loop reads CASSEWSNIQGYNSPLHF. CDR3 coding DNA: TGTGCCAGCAGTGAATGGTCAAATATACAGGGCTATAATTCACCCCTCCACTTT.